This T cell receptor (beta chain) derives from a study of CD8 T cells in ankylosing spondylitis. Via MiXCR, TCRdb re-called the 5' RACE reads, giving one row per CDR3 protein. This table holds fewer than 500,000 distinct CDR3 sequences, roughly 26% found once. Regarding the study as a whole: A TCR beta motif of 7 to 9 highly homologous variants seemed to mark ankylosing spondylitis blood.

CDR3 length: 17 residues. From germline, CDR1 is DFQATT and CDR2 SNEGSKA (reference sequence). As for this clonotype: The antigen remains unidentified. A junction boundary mismatches the germline segment, possibly from a read error.

The rearrangement joins TRBV20-1 to TRBJ1-5, with TRBD1 matching 8 bases. Specimen: blood, either unsorted or a sorted T cell fraction (not recorded which). The clonotype comes from a male donor with ankylosing spondylitis. CDR3 in DNA: TGCTGTGCTAGAGAAGACAGGGGCCAACGTGGGGATCAGCCCCAGCATTTT. Residues: CCAREDRGQRGDQPQHF.